The 29 T cell receptor beta chains given below trace back to one sample, sequenced in a study of control samples from healthy donors and cancer patients. Profiled with immunoSEQ multiplex PCR; TCRdb holds only in-frame clones, not every one. The sample has roughly 100,000 clones, around 90% seen once. Specimen: blood. These receptors all stem from a woman aged 18-30 years in good health.

The chain links TRBV6-2 or TRBV6-3 to TRBJ1-1, with D hard to call. This CDR3 contains 14 residues. V was cut by 0 bases and J by 1 base, with 6 bases left in between. Germline V gene lookup returns CDR1 MNHEY and CDR2 SVGEGT. The CDR3 loop reads CASSYSLGNTEAFF. In DNA form, the CDR3 reads TGTGCCAGCAGTTACTCTCTGGGGAACACTGAAGCTTTCTTT.

The CDR3 region has the DNA TGTGCCAGCACCTTCTCAGCGGGTTTGGGCATTCAGTACTTC. Translating gives CASTFSAGLGIQYF. This sequence joins TRBV7-2 and TRBJ2-4, with D possibly matching TRBD2 (6 bases). The V end lost 7 bases, the J end lost 9 bases, and 19 bases lay between the germline ends. This CDR3 has 14 amino acids. Germline V gives CDR1 SGHTA, CDR2 FQGNSA. Using reference TRBV7-2 and TRBJ2-4 for the parts outside the CDR3, the full variable domain is GAGVSQSPSNKVTEKGKDVELRCDPISGHTALYWYRQSLGQGLEFLIYFQGNSAPDKSGLPSDRFSAERTGGSVSTLTIQRTQQEDSAVYLCASTFSAGLGIQYFGAGTRLSVL.

The chain has TRBV7-8 and TRBJ2-1; no clear D. CDR3 length: 14 residues. The germline V and J ends were trimmed by 3 bases and 2 bases, with 8 bases remaining between them. Germline CDR1 reads SGHVS; CDR2 reads FQNEAQ. CDR3: CASSLSPTYNEQFF. The CDR3 DNA reads as TGTGCCAGCAGCTTGAGCCCTACCTACAATGAGCAGTTCTTC.

This clone was seen only a few times. The rearrangement links TRBV6-4 to TRBJ2-3, with 11 bases fitting TRBD2. The CDR3 has 15 residues. In germline, CDR1 is MRHNA, CDR2 SNTAGT. Unmatched junction bases numbered 0, after V lost 0 bases and J lost 4 bases. CDR3 in amino acids: CASSDSSGGADTQYF. DNA of the CDR3: TGTGCCAGCAGTGACTCTAGCGGGGGGGCAGATACGCAGTATTTT.

This chain joins TRBV12-5 and TRBJ2-2; a weak D match, TRBD1 (6 bases). The length of the CDR3 is 16 residues. Germline lookup yields CDR1 LGHNT and CDR2 FRNRAP. Deletions cut 4 bases from V and 2 bases from J, with 14 bases between. Here the CDR3 reads CASGSWDTFNTGELFF. The CDR3 nucleotides read TGTGCTAGTGGTTCCTGGGACACTTTTAACACCGGGGAGCTGTTTTTT.

The CDR3 coding sequence is TGTGCCAGCAGCGTTAGACTGAGCATTTCGAACACCGGGGAGCTGTTTTTT. Protein product: CASSVRLSISNTGELFF. The genes are TRBV9 and TRBJ2-2; D remains ambiguous. The germline CDR1 and CDR2 sequences are SGDLS and YYNGEE. The CDR3 extends over 17 amino acids. V lost 2 bases, J lost 0 bases, and 14 bases lay in between.

The CDR3 spells CATSRDLANTEAFF. DNA for the CDR3: TGTGCCACCAGCAGAGATCTTGCGAACACTGAAGCTTTCTTT. The genes are TRBV15 and TRBJ1-1; D not certain. Germline lookup yields CDR1 LNHNV and CDR2 YYDKDF (reference sequence). Trimming left V 0 bases short and J 1 base short, with 6 bases between. The CDR3 is 14 residues long.

CDR3: CASSLGGGEQYF. The CDR3 DNA sequence: TGTGCCAGCAGTTTAGGAGGGGGCGAGCAGTACTTC. The genes are TRBV27 and TRBJ2-7; D tentatively fits TRBD1 or TRBD2 (6 bases each). V dropped 2 bases and J dropped 6 bases, with 8 bases sitting between them. CDR3 length: 12 amino acids. CDR1 is MNHEY and CDR2 is SMNVEV in the germline V gene (reference sequence).

The rearrangement joins TRBV19 to TRBJ2-6; perhaps TRBD2 as D (6 bases). The length of the CDR3 is 17 residues. The ends were cut back, 3 bases at V and 0 bases at J, with 12 bases in the middle. CDR1 and CDR2 from the germline V gene are LNHDA and SQIVND (reference sequence). The CDR3 nucleotides are TGTGCCAGTAGTATTTTCGGGAGAAGCTCTGGGGCCAACGTCCTGACTTTC. This translates into CASSIFGRSSGANVLTF.

The J gene is TRBJ1-2, the V gene TRBV15; D not resolved. Per germline, CDR1 LNHNV and CDR2 YYDKDF (reference sequence). CDR3 length equals 13 residues. The V end was cut by 3 bases, the J end by 3 bases, with 8 bases between. The CDR3 loop reads CATSRDDDYGYTF. CDR3 DNA sequence: TGTGCCACCAGCAGGGACGACGACTATGGCTACACCTTC.

The rearrangement links TRBV6-6 to TRBJ1-5; 10 nucleotides line up with TRBD1. After removal of 2 bases from V and 5 bases from J, the junction contained 3 bases not matched to a gene. The CDR3 is 15 residues long. Germline values: CDR1 MNHNY, CDR2 SVGAGI (reference sequence). The CDR3 sequence: CASSYQGTGDQPQHF. For the CDR3, the DNA is TGTGCCAGCAGTTACCAGGGGACAGGGGATCAGCCCCAGCATTTT.

The chain joins TRBV24-1 to TRBJ2-5; D might be TRBD1 (5 bases). This CDR3 has 15 residues. The germline CDR1 and CDR2 sequences are KGHDR and SFDVKD. With 5 bases removed from V and 1 base from J, the gap between germline ends came to 13 bases. The CDR3 nucleotides read TGTGCCACCAGTGCACCGACAGAGAGCCAAGAGACCCAGTACTTC. It codes for CATSAPTESQETQYF.

This chain joins TRBV11-2 and TRBJ2-1; TRBD2 matches at 7 bases. The junction had 6 bases not matched to a gene; V was cut back by 1 base and J by 3 bases. CDR3 length: 16 amino acids. Germline values: CDR1 SGHAT, CDR2 FQNNGV. CDR3 sequence reads: CASSLVFSGLYNEQFF. The CDR3 nucleotides read TGTGCCAGCAGCTTAGTGTTTAGCGGGCTCTACAATGAGCAGTTCTTC.

The chain has TRBV7-9 and TRBJ1-1; tentative D call: TRBD1 (6 bases). Germline CDR1 reads SEHNR; CDR2 reads FQNEAQ (reference sequence). V dropped 5 bases and J dropped 4 bases, with 17 bases sitting between them. This CDR3 region has 15 residues. The CDR3 is CASSSYRVSSTEAFF. The CDR3 DNA is TGTGCCAGCAGCAGCTACAGGGTTTCGAGCACTGAAGCTTTCTTT.

CDR3 protein: CASSEGGTYEQYF. The CDR3 DNA is TGTGCCAGCAGTGAGGGAGGGACCTACGAGCAGTACTTC. This chain connects TRBV2 to TRBJ2-7; 7 bases agree with TRBD2. The CDR3 is 13 amino acids. Germline loops: CDR1 SNHLY, CDR2 FYNNEI. V gave up 3 bases and J gave up 2 bases; unmatched junction bases: 1.

The chain uses TRBV10-3 and TRBJ2-1, with TRBD2 as a possible D gene (5 bases). This CDR3 contains 16 residues. Germline V gives CDR1 ENHRY, CDR2 SYGVKD. The V end was cut by 11 bases, the J end by 1 base, with 21 bases between. The CDR3, as DNA: TGTGCCGCCGGAAGGGCGCCTAGCAATTCCTACAATGAGCAGTTCTTC. This translates into CAAGRAPSNSYNEQFF.

The J gene is TRBJ1-2, the V gene TRBV19, with 7 positions matching TRBD1. With 7 bases clipped from V and 2 bases from J, the junction kept 10 bases outside the gene matches. The CDR3 spans 15 residues. The germline V gene has CDR1 LNHDA and CDR2 SQIVND (reference sequence). The CDR3 bases are TGTGCCAGTATTGGCGACAGGGACGGCAACTATGGCTACACCTTC. Its translation: CASIGDRDGNYGYTF. Full variable domain (remainder filled in from reference TRBV19 and TRBJ1-2): DGGITQSPKYLFRKEGQNVTLSCEQNLNHDAMYWYRQDPGQGLRLIYYSQIVNDFQKGDIAEGYSVSREKKESFPLTVTSAQKNPTAFYLCASIGDRDGNYGYTFGSGTRLTVV.

This rearrangement joins TRBV4-1 to TRBJ1-2, with D tentatively TRBD1 (5 bases). The germline V gene encodes CDR1 MGHRA and CDR2 YSYEKL. The CDR3 contains 14 residues. With 0 bases removed from V and 8 bases from J, the gap between germline ends came to 13 bases. CDR3 sequence: CASSQDGTGTGYTF. The CDR3 coding sequence is TGCGCCAGCAGCCAAGACGGGACGGGAACGGGCTACACCTTC.

The rearrangement links TRBV6-2 or TRBV6-3 to TRBJ2-7; 10 bases are shared with TRBD2. Germline CDR1 reads MNHEY; CDR2 reads SVGEGT. The CDR3 contains 15 residues. Losses at the gene ends were 6 bases for V and 3 bases for J; bases not matched to a gene: 8. The CDR3 bases are TGTGCCAGCAGCTCTAGGACTAGCGGAGTCTACGAGCAGTACTTC. Translating it yields CASSSRTSGVYEQYF.

This rearrangement joins TRBV7-8 to TRBJ2-7; 8 bases line up with TRBD2. From germline, CDR1 is SGHVS and CDR2 FQNEAQ. CDR3 length: 13 residues. With 11 bases clipped from V and 9 bases from J, the junction kept 15 bases outside the gene matches. The CDR3 loop is CALGGLGSSRQYF. CDR3 in DNA: TGTGCCTTGGGGGGACTAGGGAGTTCACGGCAGTACTTC.

This chain uses TRBV19 with TRBJ1-2; the D is unclear. This CDR3 has 17 residues. V was pared by 1 base and J by 0 bases, with 15 bases between. CDR1 is LNHDA, CDR2 SQIVND, per germline (reference sequence). The CDR3 sequence: CASSIGVWPKANYGYTF. In nucleotides, the CDR3 is TGTGCCAGTAGTATAGGGGTTTGGCCAAAAGCTAACTATGGCTACACCTTC.

This chain joins TRBV18 and TRBJ2-5, with 7 bases aligning to TRBD1. Trimming removed 4 bases from V and 5 bases from J; junction bases left unmatched: 10. This CDR3 has 15 amino acids. CDR1 KGHSH and CDR2 LQKENI come from the germline V gene. The CDR3 nucleotides read TGTGCCAGCTCACTCGGACAGGTCGGTGGGGAGACCCAGTACTTC. This gives the protein CASSLGQVGGETQYF. Full variable domain (rest looked up from reference TRBV18 and TRBJ2-5): NAGVMQNPRHLVRRRGQEARLRCSPMKGHSHVYWYRQLPEEGLKFMVYLQKENIIDESGMPKERFSAEFPKEGPSILRIQQVVRGDSAAYFCASSLGQVGGETQYFGPGTRLLVL.

The V and J genes are TRBV15 and TRBJ2-1; D uncertain. Germline loops: CDR1 LNHNV, CDR2 YYDKDF (reference sequence). The CDR3 is made up of 13 amino acids. Trimming stripped 3 bases from V and 6 bases from J, with 9 bases between. For the CDR3, the DNA is TGTGCCACCAGCAGCGCCAGGAGCAATGAGCAGTTCTTC. Protein product: CATSSARSNEQFF.

The chain combines TRBV25-1 with TRBJ2-1, with 13 nucleotides matching TRBD2. The CDR3 extends over 14 amino acids. The trim removed 10 bases at V and 13 bases at J, leaving 13 bases unmatched. Germline CDR1 reads MGHDK; CDR2 reads SYGVNS. As DNA, the CDR3 is TGTGCCACCACCTACTTGGGACTAGCGGGAATACAGTTCTTC. Translated, it gives CATTYLGLAGIQFF.

The J gene is TRBJ1-1, the V gene TRBV10-2; D unclear. This CDR3 is 15 amino acids long. The germline V and J ends were trimmed by 8 bases and 0 bases, with 16 bases remaining between them. Germline V gene sequence: CDR1 WSHSY, CDR2 SAAADI. CDR3 loop: CASAPHWGMNTEAFF. The CDR3 coding sequence is TGCGCCAGCGCCCCCCACTGGGGTATGAACACTGAAGCTTTCTTT.

This rearrangement joins TRBV7-8 to TRBJ1-1; D possibly corresponds to TRBD1 (6 bases). CDR1 is SGHVS, CDR2 FQNEAQ, per germline. CDR3 length: 13 residues. V was cut by 1 base and J by 8 bases, with 11 bases left in between. The CDR3 DNA follows: TGTGCCAGCAGCTTAGGGTCTCAGGGGGAAGCTTTCTTT. This translates into CASSLGSQGEAFF.

This clone was seen a handful of times. The chain uses TRBV4-3 and TRBJ1-2, with 7 bases that match TRBD1. Germline trimming cut 0 bases from V and 4 bases from J; bases unmatched to any gene: 8. Germline V gene data show CDR1 as LGHNA and CDR2 as YSLEER. The CDR3 sequence is 16 residues long. CDR3 loop: CASSQDLLQGTYGYTF. The CDR3 bases are TGCGCCAGCAGCCAAGACCTCCTACAGGGGACCTATGGCTACACCTTC.

V and J are TRBV18 and TRBJ1-1; no clear D gene. Trimming left V 3 bases short and J 10 bases short, with 15 bases between. CDR1 and CDR2 (germline): KGHSH, LQKENI. The CDR3 runs 13 residues. DNA of the CDR3: TGTGCCAGCTCACCCCAGTCACAGAGAGGAGCTTTCTTT. As protein: CASSPQSQRGAFF.

The gene calls are TRBV6-4 and TRBJ2-2, with 12 bases fitting TRBD2. The CDR3 covers 16 residues. With 4 bases clipped from V and 2 bases from J, the junction kept 2 bases outside the gene matches. Germline CDR1 and CDR2: MRHNA and SNTAGT. CDR3 protein: CASSALAGGNTGELFF. CDR3 DNA sequence: TGTGCCAGCAGTGCACTAGCGGGGGGTAACACCGGGGAGCTGTTTTTT.